The source of this TCR beta chain is a study of T-cell memory formation after mild COVID-19. Turning to the study itself: Clusters were largely donor specific. Findings of the study overall: The pre-infection memory compartment contained some responding clones, suggesting cross-reactive memory joined.

The authors produced TCR alpha and TCR beta cDNA libraries with sample barcodes and UMIs by 5'RACE using constant-segment primers. One entry per CDR3 protein, called by TCRdb with MiXCR from the 5' RACE reads. The table includes roughly 280,000 distinct CDR3 sequences, 7.5% to 9.5% detected once. Germline loops: CDR1 MNHEY, CDR2 SVGEGT. The V gene lost 6 bases and the J gene lost 7 bases, with 12 bases spanning the gap. This CDR3 contains 12 residues. This clonotype was seen ten or more times. Its specificity is unknown. This receptor was identified in a young man who had mild COVID-19 (a few samples of this study predate the infection). Cell type and time point are not known. The chain recombines TRBV6-2 or TRBV6-3 with TRBJ1-1; D is perhaps TRBD1 (6 bases). Sequences were obtained from PBMCs or a T cell subset sorted from them (not recorded which). The CDR3 DNA reads as TGTGCCAGCAGCCCACAGGGAGATGAAGCTTTCTTT. This gives the protein CASSPQGDEAFF.